The source of this T cell receptor (beta chain) is a study of blood T cell repertoires in COVID-19 (dated by TCRdb to 2018 to 2021). Study-wide context: Collaborator samples came from the United States, Italy and Spain and covered acute and convalescent phases of COVID-19. Where HLA class I and class II types were available, the types were taken from metadata supplied by the sample provider, not from assay-based typing. The prospective study material was composed of cDNA or gDNA derived from T cells, B-cell-depleted T cells, or PBMCs. A de-identified subject ID, COVID-19 status, age in years and sex were almost always included in the sample metadata. The samples were drawn from the first 160 participants of the ongoing ImmuneRACE study and from 1,254 subjects provided by 6 global collaborators. Subjects who had been exposed to COVID-19, were actively infected with it, or had recovered from it provided the deeply sampled blood TCRbeta repertoires that made up the dataset. A freely available public database, intended as a resource for researchers studying the immune response to SARS-CoV-2, is where the repertoires were released. What the work shows at the level of the full study, not this receptor alone: The amount of clinical and demographic metadata varied by source and participant and was provided uncurated.

Notes on this clone: No antigen is known for it. No qualities accompany the bases; no much larger clone lies one base away.

The collaborating institutions used their own protocols to collect whole blood in K2EDTA tubes. For TCRbeta analysis, collaborators shipped samples as frozen whole blood, isolated PBMCs, or DNA extracted from either of those sample types. Sequences SGDLS (CDR1) and YYNGEE (CDR2) are obtained from the germline V gene. After removal of 0 bases from V and 5 bases from J, the junction retains 5 bases not matched to a gene. From its cysteine to its phenylalanine, the CDR3 spans 15 amino acids. Here the CDR3 DNA is all that survives: 45 bases in frame from base 1. TCRbeta CDR3 regions were amplified from genomic DNA by means of the immunoSEQ Assay, a bias-controlled multiplex PCR. The authors' analysis ran thus. The number of nucleated cells in each sample was estimated from the amplification of reference gene primers within the assay. To quantify the absolute abundance of each unique TCRbeta CDR3 rearrangement, sequence reads were collapsed and filtered. For each sample, productive Simpson clonality was calculated as the square root of Simpson's diversity index across productive rearrangements. TCRdb mirrors the immuneACCESS table, restricted to in-frame sequences. Some clones are absent from its copies; in checked studies, under half trace to an unresolved V gene, and the reason for the others is unknown. V and J calls and clone size are copied from that table; D and trimming were computed from the DNA. This sample has around 100,000 clones in its table, and around 83% of those were observed once. In total, the top ten clones hold around 3.5% of the sample.

The sequenced sample consisted of peripheral blood. Recombination linked TRBV9 to TRBJ1-1, with 9 bases aligning to TRBD1. This TCR came from a man in his forties with acute or convalescent COVID-19. The CDR3 loop reads CASSVVETGGTEAFF. Read as DNA, the sequence is TGTGCCAGCAGCGTAGTCGAGACAGGGGGTACTGAAGCTTTCTTT.